The rows below give T cell receptor beta chains drawn from one sample of a study of neoadjuvant anti-PD-1 for oral cavity cancer. Produced via immunoSEQ multiplex PCR; TCRdb's table is partial and in-frame only. The sample contains approximately 6,800 clones, 74% of which appear only once. The sample here was PBMCs, taken before nivolumab (anti-PD-1) treatment. The source is a person aged 35-79 years with oral cavity squamous cell carcinoma. Both conserved end residues are part of each CDR3. D genes are given only for firm matches. Expanded clones are given a class, and other clones once, few, many or no size at all.

d_gene	v_gene	abundance	j_gene	CDR3aa	CDR3nt
TRBD1	TRBV15	NA	TRBJ2-1	CATSRQGANVNEQFF	TGTGCCACCAGCAGACAGGGGGCAAATGTCAATGAGCAGTTCTTC
NA	TRBV28	NA	TRBJ1-2	CASSLFPGGYTF	TGTGCCAGCAGTTTATTTCCTGGGGGCTACACCTTC
NA	TRBV5-6	NA	TRBJ1-3	CASSFAAGFLRNTIYF	TGTGCCAGCAGCTTCGCGGCAGGCTTTCTCCGAAACACCATATATTTT
NA	TRBV9	NA	TRBJ1-3	CASSVAGRSSGNTIYF	TGTGCCAGCAGCGTAGCCGGTAGGAGCTCTGGAAACACCATATATTTT
NA	TRBV6-5	NA	TRBJ2-7	CASSRGTAIYEQYF	TGTGCCAGCAGTAGAGGGACCGCGATCTACGAGCAGTACTTC
TRBD2	TRBV13	NA	TRBJ2-7	CASSFTSGGFSYEQYF	TGTGCCAGCAGCTTCACTAGCGGGGGGTTCTCCTACGAGCAGTACTTC
TRBD1	TRBV6-5	NA	TRBJ1-2	CASSYTDRGRGYTF	TGTGCCAGCAGTTACACAGACAGGGGGCGAGGCTACACCTTC
NA	TRBV5-8	NA	TRBJ1-5	CASSLYSGGYSNQPQHF	TGTGCCAGCAGCTTGTATTCGGGGGGCTATAGCAATCAGCCCCAGCATTTT
NA	TRBV5-4	NA	TRBJ1-1	CASSLSRLNTEAFF	TGTGCCAGCAGCTTATCCAGGCTGAACACTGAAGCTTTCTTT
NA	TRBV6-1	NA	TRBJ1-5	CASSGQASNQPQHF	TGTGCCAGCAGTGGACAGGCTAGCAATCAGCCCCAGCATTTT
TRBD2	TRBV11-2	NA	TRBJ2-7	CASSFTGTSGDYEQYF	TGTGCCAGCAGCTTCACCGGGACTAGCGGGGACTACGAGCAGTACTTC
TRBD1	TRBV5-4	few	TRBJ1-6	CASTPGTGAGGSPLHF	TGTGCCAGCACCCCGGGGACCGGGGCAGGGGGTTCACCCCTCCACTTT
TRBD1	TRBV7-6	NA	TRBJ2-5	CASSFRGQDQETQYF	TGTGCCAGCAGCTTCAGGGGACAGGATCAAGAGACCCAGTACTTC
TRBD2	TRBV15	NA	TRBJ2-3	CATSRDAGGADTQYF	TGTGCCACCAGCAGAGATGCGGGGGGCGCAGATACGCAGTATTTT
NA	TRBV7-9	few	TRBJ2-1	CASSPREAQRIRQFF	TGTGCCAGCAGCCCCCGAGAAGCGCAGCGGATTCGGCAGTTCTTC
NA	TRBV19	NA	TRBJ2-1	CASSMSGGEQFF	TGTGCCAGTAGTATGAGTGGGGGGGAGCAGTTCTTC
NA	TRBV2	NA	TRBJ2-4	CASSDDQNRAKNIQYF	TGTGCCAGCAGTGATGACCAGAATCGGGCCAAAAACATTCAGTACTTC
NA	TRBV21-1	few	TRBJ2-7	CASYEQYF	TGTGCCAGCTACGAGCAGTACTTC
NA	TRBV30	NA	TRBJ2-2	CARLRGANTGELFF	TGTGCCCGCTTACGGGGCGCGAACACCGGGGAGCTGTTTTTT
NA	TRBV21-1	few	TRBJ1-5	CASRRDATNQPQHF	TGTGCCAGCAGACGGGACGCGACGAATCAGCCCCAGCATTTT
NA	TRBV18	few	TRBJ1-2	CASSPPGRRTNYGYTF	TGTGCCAGCTCACCACCGGGACGGCGAACCAACTATGGCTACACCTTC
NA	TRBV15	few	TRBJ1-2	CATSGCGKTYGYTF	TGTGCCACCAGCGGGTGTGGAAAGACCTATGGCTACACCTTC
NA	TRBV11-2	NA	TRBJ1-2	CASSFRQGFVGYTF	TGTGCCAGCAGCTTCCGGCAGGGGTTCGTAGGCTACACCTTC
NA	TRBV2	NA	TRBJ1-1	CASTKEIHTEAFF	TGTGCCAGCACTAAGGAGATTCACACTGAAGCTTTCTTT